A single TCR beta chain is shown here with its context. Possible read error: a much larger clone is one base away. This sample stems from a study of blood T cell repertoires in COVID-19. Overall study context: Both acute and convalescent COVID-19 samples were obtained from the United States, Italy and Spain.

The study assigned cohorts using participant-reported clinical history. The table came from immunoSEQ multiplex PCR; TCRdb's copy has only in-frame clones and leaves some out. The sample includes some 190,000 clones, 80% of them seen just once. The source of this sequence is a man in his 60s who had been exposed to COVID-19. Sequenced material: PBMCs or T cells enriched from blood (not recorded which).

The CDR3 loop is CASSFRVTEAFF. DNA for the CDR3: TGTGCCAGCAGTTTCAGGGTCACTGAAGCTTTCTTT. The chain couples TRBV3-1 (or the pseudogene TRBV3-2) to TRBJ1-1; perhaps TRBD1 as D (5 bases). Per the germline V gene, CDR1 is LGHDT and CDR2 is YNNKEL (reference sequence). V lost 6 bases to trimming and J lost 4 bases, with 9 bases between them. The CDR3 contains 12 residues.